This passage covers 8 T cell receptor beta chains from one sample sequenced in a study of cytomegalovirus exposure and HLA in healthy donors. Amplification used 60 Vbeta primers and 13 Jbeta primers. Profiling relied on immunoSEQ multiplex PCR, and the TCRdb table lists in-frame clones only, not all of them. The top ten hold 20% to 25% of the sample, which has tens of thousands of clones, roughly 80% seen once. The sequencing sample was made of PBMCs. Every receptor here comes from a woman between 35 and 50 years old in good health and CMV-seropositive.

This sequence joins TRBV27 and TRBJ2-7; 7 nucleotides agree with TRBD1. The CDR3 loop spans 14 amino acids. Losses at the gene ends were 6 bases for V and 8 bases for J; bases not matched to a gene: 13. Germline loops: CDR1 MNHEY, CDR2 SMNVEV (reference sequence). The DNA of the CDR3 is TGTGCCAGCAGCTCCGGGACAGAGTCTACGAAGCAGTACTTC. This gives the protein CASSSGTESTKQYF.

The chain is built from TRBV9 and TRBJ2-1; 8 bases map to TRBD2. CDR1 and CDR2 (germline): SGDLS, YYNGEE. V shed 4 bases and J 0 bases; nucleotides not matched to a gene: 12. The CDR3 runs 18 residues. The CDR3: CASSPAAGGGSSYNEQFF. Here the CDR3 DNA reads TGTGCCAGCAGCCCCGCCGCCGGCGGGGGGAGCTCCTACAATGAGCAGTTCTTC.

The V gene is TRBV2, the J gene TRBJ2-7, with a weak D call TRBD1 (6 bases). There are 14 residues in the CDR3. Germline CDR1 SNHLY, CDR2 FYNNEI. Trimming left V 8 bases short and J 0 bases short, with 14 bases between. CDR3 amino acids: CASRPGQFSYEQYF. The CDR3, as DNA: TGTGCCAGCCGCCCGGGACAATTCTCCTACGAGCAGTACTTC. Using reference TRBV2 and TRBJ2-7 for the parts outside the CDR3, the full variable domain is EPEVTQTPSHQVTQMGQEVILRCVPISNHLYFYWYRQILGQKVEFLVSFYNNEISEKSEIFDDQFSVERPDGSNFTLKIRSTKLEDSAMYFCASRPGQFSYEQYFGPGTRLTVT.

As DNA, the CDR3 is TGTGCCAGCAGACTTGGGACTGCCGGGGAGCTGTTTTTT. Residues: CASRLGTAGELFF. The chain is built from TRBV7-8 and TRBJ2-2; possibly TRBD2 for D (6 bases). The ends were cut back, 6 bases at V and 6 bases at J, with 11 bases in the middle. Germline loops: CDR1 SGHVS, CDR2 FQNEAQ. This CDR3 is 13 amino acids long.

On this clone itself: At the DNA level, this CDR3 is encoded by other sequences in the same sample as well. The J gene is TRBJ2-3, the V gene TRBV10-1; D possibly corresponds to TRBD1 (5 bases). V was shortened by 0 bases and J by 1 base, with 8 bases between the two germline ends. Germline lookup yields CDR1 WNHNN and CDR2 SYGVQD (reference sequence). This CDR3 is 15 amino acids long. DNA of the CDR3: TGCGCCAGCAGTGAGTCAAGGGGTGGCACAGATACGCAGTATTTT. Protein sequence: CASSESRGGTDTQYF.

As for this clone: The junction differs from germline at one of its ends, possibly a read error. The J gene is TRBJ2-1, the V gene TRBV7-7; D not resolved. Germline CDR1 and CDR2: SSHAT and FNYEAQ (reference sequence). This CDR3 region has 13 residues. CDR3: CVSSRNRDNEQFF. The CDR3 coding sequence is TGTGTCAGCAGCCGAAACCGAGACAATGAGCAGTTCTTC.

This sequence joins TRBV30 and TRBJ2-6, with TRBD1 identical over 8 bases. This CDR3 has 16 amino acids. V was clipped by 5 bases and J by 0 bases; unmatched bases: 6. The germline CDR1 and CDR2 sequences are GTSNPN and SVGIG (reference sequence). Here the CDR3 reads CAWAARGLSGANVLTF. For the CDR3, the DNA is TGTGCCTGGGCCGCCAGGGGGCTCTCTGGGGCCAACGTCCTGACTTTC.

In its sample, this clone was seen once. V usage is TRBV5-8 and J usage is TRBJ1-2, with a weak D call TRBD1 (5 bases). The V end was cut by 0 bases, the J end by 7 bases, with 22 bases between. CDR1 SGHTS and CDR2 YDEGEE come from the germline V gene. The CDR3 covers 17 residues. CDR3 residues: CASSLALGFPYQGGYTF. CDR3 sequence (DNA): TGTGCCAGCAGCTTGGCCCTAGGCTTCCCTTATCAGGGTGGCTACACCTTC.